What follows are 27 T cell receptor beta chains derived from one specimen sequenced in a study of cytomegalovirus exposure and HLA in healthy donors. This PCR relied on a set of 60 Vbeta primers and 13 Jbeta primers. Sequencing was performed with immunoSEQ multiplex PCR; in TCRdb, only in-frame clones are kept and a portion is missing. The table records approximately 180,000 clones, 77% of them present only once. Input material: PBMCs. These receptors were taken from a woman aged 60-75 years in good health and CMV-seropositive.

V usage is TRBV9 and J usage is TRBJ1-2, with D unclear. CDR1 and CDR2 from the germline V gene are SGDLS and YYNGEE. The CDR3 has 11 amino acids. The V end was cut by 4 bases, the J end by 8 bases, with 9 bases between. The CDR3 DNA sequence: TGTGCCAGCAGCTCCCCCCGGGGCTACACCTTC. Translating gives CASSSPRGYTF.

The J gene is TRBJ2-7, the V gene TRBV7-3; 11 positions agree with TRBD2. Germline CDR1 reads SGHTA; CDR2 reads FQGTGA. The CDR3 has 14 amino acids. Trimming took 4 bases from V and 2 from J; bases not matched to a gene: 1. The CDR3 bases are TGTGCCAGCAGCTCTAGCGGGGGGCCCTACGAGCAGTACTTC. This sequence encodes CASSSSGGPYEQYF.

This chain connects TRBV7-9 to TRBJ2-3; a possible D gene is TRBD2 (6 bases). Between the trimmed V and J ends, which lost 6 bases and 1 base, there was a span of 8 bases. CDR3 size: 13 residues. Germline V gene lookup returns CDR1 SEHNR and CDR2 FQNEAQ (reference sequence). The CDR3 nucleotides read TGTGCCAGCAGGGTAGCGGGCACAGATACGCAGTATTTT. Translation gives CASRVAGTDTQYF.

The J gene is TRBJ2-1, the V gene TRBV9; 8 bases align to TRBD2. CDR3 length: 18 residues. Germline V gene data show CDR1 as SGDLS and CDR2 as YYNGEE. Trimming at V came to 1 base and at J to 0 bases, leaving 9 bases not matched to a gene. The CDR3 region is CASSVHGGASSSYNEQFF. The CDR3 DNA reads TGTGCCAGCAGCGTACACGGGGGGGCCTCGAGCTCCTACAATGAGCAGTTCTTC.

V is TRBV9 and J is TRBJ2-1; D unresolved. V lost 2 bases and J lost 5, with 11 bases in between. This CDR3 has 14 residues. The germline CDR1 and CDR2 sequences are SGDLS and YYNGEE. In DNA form, the CDR3 reads TGTGCCAGCAGCGTTTCACAGACAAACAATGAGCAGTTCTTC. Translation gives CASSVSQTNNEQFF.

The V and J genes are TRBV7-9 and TRBJ1-1, with 8 bases identical to TRBD1. CDR3 length: 17 amino acids. CDR1 and CDR2 (germline): SEHNR, FQNEAQ (reference sequence). V trimming: 4 bases; J trimming: 1 base; junction bases outside the gene matches: 11. CDR3 DNA: TGTGCCAGCAGCTCCGGCGACAGGGGCCTGGGGAACACTGAAGCTTTCTTT. Protein sequence: CASSSGDRGLGNTEAFF.

Here the CDR3 DNA reads TGTGCCACCTCAAGAGGCGGTGGGACTGAAGCTTTCTTT. Translating it yields CATSRGGGTEAFF. The chain is built from TRBV15 and TRBJ1-1; no reliable D call. The CDR3 length is 13 residues. V lost 8 bases, J lost 5 bases, and 15 bases lay in between. From germline, CDR1 is LNHNV and CDR2 YYDKDF (reference sequence).

This chain connects TRBV10-3 to TRBJ2-1; 10 nucleotides match TRBD1. There are 14 residues in the CDR3. With V trimmed by 7 bases and J by 4 bases, 4 bases remained unmatched. In germline, CDR1 is ENHRY, CDR2 SYGVKD. The CDR3 region is CAIKGTGDYNEQFF. In nucleotides, the CDR3 is TGTGCCATCAAAGGGACAGGGGATTACAATGAGCAGTTCTTC.

This chain connects TRBV30 to TRBJ2-5; 7 nucleotides match TRBD1. After removal of 0 bases from V and 6 bases from J, the junction contained 7 bases not matched to a gene. Germline assignment: CDR1 GTSNPN and CDR2 SVGIG (reference sequence). CDR3 length: 14 amino acids. Here the CDR3 DNA reads TGTGCCTGGAGTGTTTCGAGGGACAGCCAGACCCAGTACTTC. Translation gives CAWSVSRDSQTQYF.

Only a few counts were recorded for this clone. The rearrangement joins TRBV28 to TRBJ1-2, with 9 positions matching TRBD1. Germline V lookup: CDR1 MDHEN, CDR2 SYDVKM. This CDR3 contains 16 residues. V gave up 4 bases and J gave up 3 bases; unmatched junction bases: 9. CDR3 protein: CASSSPGQGLDYGYTF. In nucleotides, the CDR3 is TGTGCCAGCAGTTCACCGGGACAGGGTTTGGACTATGGCTACACCTTC.

J is TRBJ1-3 and V is TRBV7-2; TRBD1 aligns across 10 bases. V lost 5 bases to trimming and J lost 0 bases; unmatched junction nucleotides: 10. This CDR3 region has 18 residues. Per the germline V gene, CDR1 is SGHTA and CDR2 is FQGNSA. As DNA, the CDR3 is TGTGCCAGCAGCCTTCTTCCGAGACAGGGGGCCTCTGGAAACACCATATATTTT. Translating it yields CASSLLPRQGASGNTIYF.

Comment on this clone: One end of the junction fails to match germline, which may point to a read error. This chain uses TRBV25-1 with TRBJ2-5; TRBD2 might be the D (5 bases). The length of the CDR3 is 16 residues. Germline V lookup: CDR1 MGHDK, CDR2 SYGVNS. In nucleotides, the CDR3 is TGCCCCCCCCCGTCCACTAGAAGACGGCGGTTAGAGACCCAGTACTTC. It is translated as CPPPSTRRRRLETQYF.

CDR3 protein: CASTPGQGAGGANVLTF. The DNA of the CDR3 is TGTGCCAGCACCCCGGGACAGGGGGCTGGTGGGGCCAACGTCCTGACTTTC. The V gene is TRBV5-4, the J gene TRBJ2-6; TRBD1 agrees at 12 bases. This CDR3 contains 17 residues. The trim removed 6 bases at V and 3 bases at J, leaving 7 bases unmatched. In germline, CDR1 is SGHNT, CDR2 YYREEE (reference sequence). Filled out from reference TRBV5-4 and TRBJ2-6, the complete variable domain reads ETGVTQSPTHLIKTRGQQVTLRCSSQSGHNTVSWYQQALGQGPQFIFQYYREEENGRGNFPPRFSGLQFPNYSSELNVNALELDDSALYLCASTPGQGAGGANVLTFGAGSRLTVL.

DNA for the CDR3: TGTGCCAGCAGCTCTATACAGGGGGCGGGTTCACCCCTCCACTTT. It translates to CASSSIQGAGSPLHF. This chain joins TRBV7-9 and TRBJ1-6; 9 bases map to TRBD1. This CDR3 contains 15 residues. Trimming at V came to 4 bases and at J to 9 bases, leaving 7 bases not matched to a gene. The V gene's germline CDR1 is SEHNR and CDR2 FQNEAQ (reference sequence).

This clone was picked up a small number of times. The rearrangement joins TRBV5-6 to TRBJ2-5, with TRBD2 identical over 8 bases. Germline CDR1 SGHDT, CDR2 YYEEEE. The CDR3 runs to 16 residues. The V and J ends lost 2 bases and 5 bases, in that order; junction bases with no gene match: 11. This chain's CDR3 is CASSLSGGGPGETQYF. The CDR3 coding sequence is TGTGCCAGCAGCTTATCAGGCGGGGGGCCCGGGGAGACCCAGTACTTC. Full variable domain (outside the CDR3, taken from reference TRBV5-6 and TRBJ2-5): DAGVTQSPTHLIKTRGQQVTLRCSPKSGHDTVSWYQQALGQGPQFIFQYYEEEERQRGNFPDRFSGHQFPNYSSELNVNALLLGDSALYLCASSLSGGGPGETQYFGPGTRLLVL.

The rearrangement uses TRBV2 and TRBJ2-7; TRBD1 matches 8 bases. Germline CDR1 is SNHLY and CDR2 is FYNNEI. This CDR3 comprises 16 residues. V shed 4 bases, J shed 7 bases, and the junction held 15 bases outside the gene matches. In DNA, the CDR3 is TGTGCCAGCAGTGTATCCGGGACAGGCTTCATGAGGGAGCAGTACTTC. It is translated as CASSVSGTGFMREQYF.

This clone was detected only a few times. V and J are TRBV28 and TRBJ1-6, with D unresolved. There are 11 residues in the CDR3. Germline CDR1 MDHEN, CDR2 SYDVKM. Trimming shortened V by 4 bases and J by 13 bases, and 8 bases separated the two germline ends. This chain's CDR3 is CASSSLAPLHF. The CDR3 bases are TGTGCCAGCAGTTCCCTAGCGCCCCTCCACTTT.

The gene calls are TRBV9 and TRBJ2-1; TRBD2 is a possible D gene (6 bases). Germline CDR1 and CDR2: SGDLS and YYNGEE. The V and J ends lost 1 base and 7 bases respectively, with 18 bases between them. CDR3 length: 16 residues. In DNA form, the CDR3 reads TGTGCCAGCAGCGTACGCCGGGACTCAACGGGGAATGAGCAGTTCTTC. It translates to CASSVRRDSTGNEQFF.

This clone was detected only a few times. The rearrangement joins TRBV5-5 to TRBJ2-7; possibly TRBD1 for D (7 bases). Between the trimmed V and J ends, which lost 3 bases and 2 bases, there was a span of 18 bases. Germline V gene sequence: CDR1 SGHKS, CDR2 YYEKEE (reference sequence). CDR3 size: 16 residues. This CDR3 reads CASSSGGTVKAYEQYF. The CDR3 bases are TGTGCCAGCAGCTCAGGAGGGACAGTGAAGGCCTACGAGCAGTACTTC.

The chain has TRBV5-5 and TRBJ1-5, with 10 bases aligning to TRBD1. CDR3 length: 15 amino acids. V was pared by 3 bases and J by 6 bases, with 6 bases of the junction left unmatched. CDR1 is SGHKS, CDR2 YYEKEE, per germline (reference sequence). The DNA of the CDR3 is TGTGCCAGCAGCTCGACCGGGACAGGGGCTCAGCCCCAGCATTTT. Amino acid sequence: CASSSTGTGAQPQHF.

This chain links TRBV13 with TRBJ2-4, with TRBD2 matching over 8 bases. Germline CDR1 reads PRHDT; CDR2 reads FYEKMQ (reference sequence). The CDR3 is made up of 15 amino acids. The J segment lost 6 bases and the V segment lost 5 bases, leaving 9 bases of the junction unmatched. CDR3 region: CASSAYTGGRNIQYF. The CDR3 DNA reads TGTGCCAGCAGCGCCTACACGGGGGGGCGAAACATTCAGTACTTC.

This clone has a handful of counts. The chain links TRBV5-1 to TRBJ2-2; 7 positions agree with TRBD2. The V gene end was trimmed by 0 bases and the J gene end by 2 bases; junction bases not matched to a gene: 4. Germline CDR1 SGHRS, CDR2 YFSETQ. CDR3 length equals 16 residues. CDR3 loop: CASSLGGTTNTGELFF. DNA of the CDR3: TGCGCCAGCAGCTTGGGTGGGACTACAAACACCGGGGAGCTGTTTTTT.

The V and J genes are TRBV6-1 and TRBJ1-5; 9 bases match TRBD1. The V gene's germline CDR1 is MNHNS and CDR2 SASEGT. V gave up 8 bases and J gave up 4 bases; unmatched junction bases: 9. The CDR3 covers 15 residues. The CDR3 nucleotides are TGTGCCAGCGCCATTAGGGACAGGGCGAATCAGCCCCAGCATTTT. Amino acid sequence: CASAIRDRANQPQHF.

The genes are TRBV21-1 and TRBJ1-2. TRBV21-1 is recorded as a pseudogene. The length of the CDR3 is 12 residues. The CDR3 is CASSLDGGGYTF. The CDR3 nucleotides read TGTGCCAGCAGTCTGGACGGGGGGGGCTACACCTTC.

V and J are TRBV4-3 and TRBJ2-1; TRBD2 aligns across 9 bases. Germline CDR1 and CDR2: LGHNA and YSLEER. V shed 0 bases and J 4 bases; nucleotides not matched to a gene: 7. CDR3 length: 17 amino acids. The CDR3 sequence is CASSQERRSGGYNEQFF. The CDR3, as DNA: TGCGCCAGCAGCCAAGAACGGCGTAGCGGGGGATACAATGAGCAGTTCTTC.

This chain uses TRBV2 with TRBJ1-2, with 9 bases lining up with TRBD1. Germline V gene data show CDR1 as SNHLY and CDR2 as FYNNEI. J gave up 4 bases and V 8 bases, and 8 bases lay outside the gene matches. The length of the CDR3 is 14 residues. In nucleotides, the CDR3 is TGTGCCAGCTTAGGGAACAGGGGGCCCTATGGCTACACCTTC. Amino acids: CASLGNRGPYGYTF.

V gene TRBV19 combines with J gene TRBJ2-2, with D maybe TRBD1 (6 bases). The CDR3 runs 15 residues. Germline CDR1 is LNHDA and CDR2 is SQIVND (reference sequence). V shed 6 bases and J shed 5 bases, with 16 bases lying between them. The CDR3 region is CASRIPGHFTGELFF. The DNA for the CDR3 is TGTGCCAGTAGAATCCCGGGACACTTTACCGGGGAGCTGTTTTTT.